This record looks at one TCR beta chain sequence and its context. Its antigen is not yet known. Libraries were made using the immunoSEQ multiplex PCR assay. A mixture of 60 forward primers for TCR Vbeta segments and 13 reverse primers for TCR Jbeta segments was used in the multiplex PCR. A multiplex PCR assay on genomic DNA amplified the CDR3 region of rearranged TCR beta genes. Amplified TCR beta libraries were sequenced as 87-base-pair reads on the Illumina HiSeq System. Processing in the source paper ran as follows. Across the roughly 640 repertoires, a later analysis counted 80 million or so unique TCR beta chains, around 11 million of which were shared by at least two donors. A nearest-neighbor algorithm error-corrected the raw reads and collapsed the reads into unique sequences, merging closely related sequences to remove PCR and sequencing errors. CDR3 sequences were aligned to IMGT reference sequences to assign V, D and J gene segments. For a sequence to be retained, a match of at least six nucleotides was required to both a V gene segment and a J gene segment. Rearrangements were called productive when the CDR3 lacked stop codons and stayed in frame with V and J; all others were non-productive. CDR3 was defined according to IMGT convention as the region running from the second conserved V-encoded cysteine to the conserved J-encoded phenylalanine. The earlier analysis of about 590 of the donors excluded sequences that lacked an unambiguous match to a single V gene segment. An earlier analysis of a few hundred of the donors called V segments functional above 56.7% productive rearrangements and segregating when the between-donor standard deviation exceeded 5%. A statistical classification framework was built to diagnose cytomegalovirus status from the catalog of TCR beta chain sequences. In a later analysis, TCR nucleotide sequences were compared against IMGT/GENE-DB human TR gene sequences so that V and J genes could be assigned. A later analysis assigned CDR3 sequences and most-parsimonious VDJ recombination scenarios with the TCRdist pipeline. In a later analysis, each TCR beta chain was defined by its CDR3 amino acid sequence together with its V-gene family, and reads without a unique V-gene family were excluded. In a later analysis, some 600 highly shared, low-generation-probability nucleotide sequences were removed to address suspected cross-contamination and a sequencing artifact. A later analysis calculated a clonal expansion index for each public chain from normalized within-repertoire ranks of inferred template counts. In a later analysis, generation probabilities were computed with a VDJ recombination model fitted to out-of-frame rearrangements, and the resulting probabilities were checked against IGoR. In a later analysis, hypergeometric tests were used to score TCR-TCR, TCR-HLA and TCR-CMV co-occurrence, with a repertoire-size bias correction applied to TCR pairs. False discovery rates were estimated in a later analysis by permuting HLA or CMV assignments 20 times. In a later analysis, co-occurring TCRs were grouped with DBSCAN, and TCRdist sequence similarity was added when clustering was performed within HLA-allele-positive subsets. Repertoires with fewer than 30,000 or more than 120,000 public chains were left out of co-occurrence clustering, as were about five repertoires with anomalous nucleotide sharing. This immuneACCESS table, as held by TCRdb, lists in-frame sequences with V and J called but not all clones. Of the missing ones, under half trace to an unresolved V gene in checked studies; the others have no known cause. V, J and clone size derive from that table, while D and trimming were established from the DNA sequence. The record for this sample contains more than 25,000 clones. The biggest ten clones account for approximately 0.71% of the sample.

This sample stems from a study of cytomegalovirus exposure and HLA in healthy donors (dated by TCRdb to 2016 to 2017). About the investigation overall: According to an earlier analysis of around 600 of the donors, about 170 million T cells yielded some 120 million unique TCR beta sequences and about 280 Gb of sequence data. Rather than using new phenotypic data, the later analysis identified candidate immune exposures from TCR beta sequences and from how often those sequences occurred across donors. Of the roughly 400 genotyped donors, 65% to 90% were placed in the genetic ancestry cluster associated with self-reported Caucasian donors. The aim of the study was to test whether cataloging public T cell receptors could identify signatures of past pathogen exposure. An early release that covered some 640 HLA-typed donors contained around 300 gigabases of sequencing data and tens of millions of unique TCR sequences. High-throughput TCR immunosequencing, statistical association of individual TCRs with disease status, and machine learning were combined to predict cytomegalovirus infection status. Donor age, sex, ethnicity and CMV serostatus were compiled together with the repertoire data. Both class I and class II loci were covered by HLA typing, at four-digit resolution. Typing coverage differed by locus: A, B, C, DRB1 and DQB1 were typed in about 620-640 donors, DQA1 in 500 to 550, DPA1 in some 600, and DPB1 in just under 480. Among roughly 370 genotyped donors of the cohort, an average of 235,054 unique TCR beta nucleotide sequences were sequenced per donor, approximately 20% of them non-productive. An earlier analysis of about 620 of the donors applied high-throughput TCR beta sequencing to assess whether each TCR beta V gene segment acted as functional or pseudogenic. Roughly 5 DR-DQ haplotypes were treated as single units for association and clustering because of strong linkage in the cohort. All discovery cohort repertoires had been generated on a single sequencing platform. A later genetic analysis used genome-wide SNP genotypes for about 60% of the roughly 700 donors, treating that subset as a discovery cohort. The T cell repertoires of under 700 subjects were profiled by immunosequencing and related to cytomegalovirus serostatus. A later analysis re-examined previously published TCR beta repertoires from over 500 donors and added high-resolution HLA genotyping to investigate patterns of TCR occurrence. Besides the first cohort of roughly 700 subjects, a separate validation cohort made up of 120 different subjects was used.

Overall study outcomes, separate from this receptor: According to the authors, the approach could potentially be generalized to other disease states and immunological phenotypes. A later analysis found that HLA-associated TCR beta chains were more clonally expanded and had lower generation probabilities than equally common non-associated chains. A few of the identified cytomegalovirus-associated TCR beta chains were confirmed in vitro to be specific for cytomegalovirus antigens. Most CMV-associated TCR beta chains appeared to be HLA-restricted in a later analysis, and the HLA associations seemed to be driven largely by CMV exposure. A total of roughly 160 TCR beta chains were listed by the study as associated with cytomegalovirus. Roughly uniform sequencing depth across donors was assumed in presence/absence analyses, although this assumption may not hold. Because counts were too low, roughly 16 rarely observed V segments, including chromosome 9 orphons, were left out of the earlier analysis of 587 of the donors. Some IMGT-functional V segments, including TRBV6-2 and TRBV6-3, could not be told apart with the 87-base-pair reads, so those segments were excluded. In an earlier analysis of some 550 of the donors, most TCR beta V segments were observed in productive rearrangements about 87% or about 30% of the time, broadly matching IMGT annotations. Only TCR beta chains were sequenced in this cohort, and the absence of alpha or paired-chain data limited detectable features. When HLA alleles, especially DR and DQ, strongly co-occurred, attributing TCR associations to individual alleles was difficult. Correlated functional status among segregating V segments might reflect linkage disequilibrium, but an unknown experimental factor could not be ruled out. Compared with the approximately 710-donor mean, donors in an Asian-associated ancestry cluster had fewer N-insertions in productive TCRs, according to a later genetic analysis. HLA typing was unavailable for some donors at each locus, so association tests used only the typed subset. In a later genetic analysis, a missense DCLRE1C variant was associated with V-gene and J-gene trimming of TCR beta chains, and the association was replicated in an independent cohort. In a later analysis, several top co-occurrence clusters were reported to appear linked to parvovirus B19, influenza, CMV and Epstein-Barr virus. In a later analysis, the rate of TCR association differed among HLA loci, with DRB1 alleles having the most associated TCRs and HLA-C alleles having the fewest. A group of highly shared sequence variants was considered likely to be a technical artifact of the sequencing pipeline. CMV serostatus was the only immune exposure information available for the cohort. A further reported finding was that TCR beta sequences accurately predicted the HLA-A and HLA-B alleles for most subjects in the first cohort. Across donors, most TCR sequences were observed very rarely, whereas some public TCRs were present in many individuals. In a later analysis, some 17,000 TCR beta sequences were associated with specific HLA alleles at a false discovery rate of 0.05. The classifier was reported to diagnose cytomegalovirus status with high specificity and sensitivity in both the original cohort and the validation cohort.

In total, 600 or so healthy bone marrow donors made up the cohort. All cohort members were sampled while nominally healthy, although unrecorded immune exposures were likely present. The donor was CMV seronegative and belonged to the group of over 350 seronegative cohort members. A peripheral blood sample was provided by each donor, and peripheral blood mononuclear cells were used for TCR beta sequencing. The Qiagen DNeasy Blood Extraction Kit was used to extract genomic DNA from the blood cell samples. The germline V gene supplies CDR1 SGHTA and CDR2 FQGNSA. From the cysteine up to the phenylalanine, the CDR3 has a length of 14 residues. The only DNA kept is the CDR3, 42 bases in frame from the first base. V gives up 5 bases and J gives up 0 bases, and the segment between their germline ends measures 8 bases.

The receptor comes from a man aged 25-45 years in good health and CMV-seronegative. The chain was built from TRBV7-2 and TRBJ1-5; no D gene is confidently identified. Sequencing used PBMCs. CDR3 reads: CASSLEYSNQPQHF. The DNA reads TGTGCCAGCAGCCTTGAGTATAGCAATCAGCCCCAGCATTTT.